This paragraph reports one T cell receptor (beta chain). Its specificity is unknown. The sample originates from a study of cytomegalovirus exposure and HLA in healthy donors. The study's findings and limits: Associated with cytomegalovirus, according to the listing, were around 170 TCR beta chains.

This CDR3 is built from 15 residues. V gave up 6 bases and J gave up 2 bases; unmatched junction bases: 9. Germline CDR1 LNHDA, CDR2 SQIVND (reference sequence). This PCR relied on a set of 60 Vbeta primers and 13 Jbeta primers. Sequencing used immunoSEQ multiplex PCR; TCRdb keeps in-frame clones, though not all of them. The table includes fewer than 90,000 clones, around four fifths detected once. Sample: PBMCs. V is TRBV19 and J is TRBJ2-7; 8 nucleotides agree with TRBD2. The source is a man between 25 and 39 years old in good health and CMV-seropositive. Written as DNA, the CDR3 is TGTGCCAGTAGCCCCGGGACTAGAAGCCCCTACGAGCAGTACTTC. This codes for CASSPGTRSPYEQYF.